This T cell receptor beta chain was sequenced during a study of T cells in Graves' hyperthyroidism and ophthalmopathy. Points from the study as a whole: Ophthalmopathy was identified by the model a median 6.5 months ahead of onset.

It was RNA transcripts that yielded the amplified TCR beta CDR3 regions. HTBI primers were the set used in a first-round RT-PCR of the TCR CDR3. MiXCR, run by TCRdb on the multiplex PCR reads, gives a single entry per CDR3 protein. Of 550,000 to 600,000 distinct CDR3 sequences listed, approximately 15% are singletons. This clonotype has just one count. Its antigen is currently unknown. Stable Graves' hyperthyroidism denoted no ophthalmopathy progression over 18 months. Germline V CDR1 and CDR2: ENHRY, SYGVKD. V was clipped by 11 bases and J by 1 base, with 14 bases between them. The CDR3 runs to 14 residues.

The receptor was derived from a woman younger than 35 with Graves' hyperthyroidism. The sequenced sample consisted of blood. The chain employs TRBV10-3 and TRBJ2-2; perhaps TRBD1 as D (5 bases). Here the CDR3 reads CAVIPQGNTGELFF. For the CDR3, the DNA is TGTGCCGTAATCCCGCAGGGGAACACCGGGGAGCTGTTTTTT.